The T cell receptor beta chain described here comes from a study of neurological immune-mediated disorders. Study conclusions and caveats: In HTLV-1-associated myelopathy, TCR clonal expansion was greatest, whereas multiple sclerosis had the least, falling below healthy controls.

TCRdb reprocessed the 5' RACE reads with MiXCR, giving one entry per CDR3 protein. Among about 55,000 distinct CDR3 sequences, 4% to 5.5% were seen once, and the ten largest hold 2.9%. This clonotype occurred many times. Its antigen remains unknown. The CDR3 runs to 15 residues. Trimming took 4 bases from V and 5 from J; bases not matched to a gene: 10. The germline V gene has CDR1 SGHRS and CDR2 YFSETQ. The sequenced material came from PBMCs. The chain recombines TRBV5-1 with TRBJ1-2; TRBD1 agrees at 8 bases. The TCR sequence derives from a man aged 50-60 years with multiple sclerosis. The CDR3 region has the DNA TGCGCCAGCAGCCCACACGGACAGGGAGGGTATGGCTACACCTTC. Translation: CASSPHGQGGYGYTF.